This T cell receptor (beta chain) stems from a study of blood T cell repertoires in COVID-19. Trimming shortened V by 2 bases and J by 4 bases, and 11 bases separated the two germline ends. The CDR3 has 15 amino acids. Germline CDR1 reads KGHSH; CDR2 reads LQKENI. Repertoires were generated with immunoSEQ multiplex PCR, while TCRdb's copy carries only in-frame clones and drops some. The profile shows some 240,000 clones, approximately 84% of them singletons. The V call is TRBV18, the J call TRBJ2-2; a weak D match, TRBD1 (6 bases). The sequenced sample was PBMCs or T cells enriched from blood (not recorded which). The receptor was isolated from a man in his fifties or sixties who had recovered from COVID-19. CDR3 region: CASSPMGARTGELFF. The CDR3 DNA follows: TGTGCCAGCTCACCAATGGGGGCGCGCACCGGGGAGCTGTTTTTT.